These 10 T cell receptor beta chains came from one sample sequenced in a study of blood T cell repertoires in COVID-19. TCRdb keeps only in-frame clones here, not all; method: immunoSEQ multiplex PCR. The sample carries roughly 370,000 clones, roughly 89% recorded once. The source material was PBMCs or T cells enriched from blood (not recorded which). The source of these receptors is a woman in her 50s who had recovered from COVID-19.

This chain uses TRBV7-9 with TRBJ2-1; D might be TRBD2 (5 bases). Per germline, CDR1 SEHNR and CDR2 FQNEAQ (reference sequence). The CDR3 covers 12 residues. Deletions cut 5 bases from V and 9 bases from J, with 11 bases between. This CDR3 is CASSLTGVEQFF. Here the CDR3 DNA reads TGTGCCAGCAGCCTAACCGGGGTTGAGCAGTTCTTC. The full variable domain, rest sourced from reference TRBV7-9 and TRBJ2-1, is DTGVSQNPRHKITKRGQNVTFRCDPISEHNRLYWYRQTLGQGPEFLTYFQNEAQLEKSRLLSDRFSAERPKGSFSTLEIQRTEQGDSAMYLCASSLTGVEQFFGPGTRLTVL.

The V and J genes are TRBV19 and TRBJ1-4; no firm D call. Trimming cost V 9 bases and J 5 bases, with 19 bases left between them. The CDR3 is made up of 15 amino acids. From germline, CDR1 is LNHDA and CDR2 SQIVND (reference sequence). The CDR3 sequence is CASSTNGGPNEKLFF. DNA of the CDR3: TGTGCCAGCTCTACTAACGGCGGCCCCAATGAAAAACTGTTTTTT.

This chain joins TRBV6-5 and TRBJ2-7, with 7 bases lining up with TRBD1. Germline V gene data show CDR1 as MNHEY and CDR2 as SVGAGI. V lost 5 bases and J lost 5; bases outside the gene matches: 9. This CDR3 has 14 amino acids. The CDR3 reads CASSPQGLANEQYF. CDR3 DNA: TGTGCCAGCAGTCCACAGGGGCTGGCGAACGAGCAGTACTTC.

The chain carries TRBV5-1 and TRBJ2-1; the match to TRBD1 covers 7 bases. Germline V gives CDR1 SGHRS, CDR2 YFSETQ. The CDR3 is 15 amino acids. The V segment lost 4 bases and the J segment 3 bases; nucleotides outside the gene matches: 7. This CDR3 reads CASSPKGAGYNEQFF. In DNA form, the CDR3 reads TGCGCCAGCAGCCCAAAGGGGGCCGGCTACAATGAGCAGTTCTTC.

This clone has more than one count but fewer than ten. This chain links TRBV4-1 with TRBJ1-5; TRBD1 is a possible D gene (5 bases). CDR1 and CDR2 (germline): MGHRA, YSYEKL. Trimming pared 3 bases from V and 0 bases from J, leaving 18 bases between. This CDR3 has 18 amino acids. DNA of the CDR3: TGCGCCAGCAGCCAGCCTAGACAGAGTACGTATAGCAATCAGCCCCAGCATTTT. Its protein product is CASSQPRQSTYSNQPQHF.

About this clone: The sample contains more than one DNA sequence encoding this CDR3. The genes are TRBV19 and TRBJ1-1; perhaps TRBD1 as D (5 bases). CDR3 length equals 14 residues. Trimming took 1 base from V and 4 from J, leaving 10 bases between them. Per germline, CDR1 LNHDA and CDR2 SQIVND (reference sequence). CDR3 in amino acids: CASSIGGGGTEAFF. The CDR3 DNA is TGTGCCAGTAGTATAGGCGGGGGTGGCACTGAAGCTTTCTTT. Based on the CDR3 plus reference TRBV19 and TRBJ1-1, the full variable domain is DGGITQSPKYLFRKEGQNVTLSCEQNLNHDAMYWYRQDPGQGLRLIYYSQIVNDFQKGDIAEGYSVSREKKESFPLTVTSAQKNPTAFYLCASSIGGGGTEAFFGQGTRLTVV.

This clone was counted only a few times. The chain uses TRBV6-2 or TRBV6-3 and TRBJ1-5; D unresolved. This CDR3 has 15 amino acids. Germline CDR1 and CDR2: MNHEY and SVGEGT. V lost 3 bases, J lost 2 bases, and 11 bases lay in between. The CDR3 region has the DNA TGTGCCAGCAGTTATTCCCGGGTGGGCAATCAGCCCCAGCATTTT. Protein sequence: CASSYSRVGNQPQHF.

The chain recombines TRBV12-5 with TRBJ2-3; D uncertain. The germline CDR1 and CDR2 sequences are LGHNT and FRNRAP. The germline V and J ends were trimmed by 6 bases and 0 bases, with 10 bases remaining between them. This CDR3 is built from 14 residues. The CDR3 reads CASGLQKSTDTQYF. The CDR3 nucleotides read TGTGCTAGTGGCCTACAGAAAAGCACAGATACGCAGTATTTT.

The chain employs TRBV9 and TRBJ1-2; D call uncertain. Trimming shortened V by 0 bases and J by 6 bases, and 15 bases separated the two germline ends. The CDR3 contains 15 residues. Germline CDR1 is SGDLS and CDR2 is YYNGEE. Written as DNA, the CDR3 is TGTGCCAGCAGCGTAGTTGGAGCTACCTCTAATGGCTACACCTTC. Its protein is CASSVVGATSNGYTF.

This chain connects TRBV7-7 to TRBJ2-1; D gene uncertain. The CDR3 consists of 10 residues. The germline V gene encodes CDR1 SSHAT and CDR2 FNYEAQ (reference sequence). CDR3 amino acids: CATPVPEQFF. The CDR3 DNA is TGTGCTACCCCAGTCCCTGAGCAGTTCTTC.